Presented here are 13 T cell receptor beta chains from one specimen sequenced in a study of cytomegalovirus exposure and HLA in healthy donors. The repertoire was sequenced with immunoSEQ multiplex PCR; TCRdb's copy has only in-frame clones and lacks some. This sample has more than 150,000 clones; about 80% occur once, and the top ten carry approximately 3%. Input material: PBMCs. Every receptor here comes from a woman aged 18-30 years in good health and CMV-seropositive.

The rearrangement links TRBV11-3 to TRBJ2-1; D is perhaps TRBD1 (6 bases). The CDR3 sequence is 18 residues long. Deletions cut 5 bases from V and 2 bases from J, with 22 bases between. Germline loops: CDR1 SGHNT, CDR2 YENEEA. CDR3 protein: CASSQALTGRSAYNEQFF. CDR3 nucleotide sequence: TGTGCCAGCAGCCAAGCACTTACAGGGAGATCGGCCTACAATGAGCAGTTCTTC.

The table lists this clone with a few counts. The chain uses TRBV5-6 and TRBJ1-2; tentative D call: TRBD1 (5 bases). The germline V gene has CDR1 SGHDT and CDR2 YYEEEE. V was clipped by 4 bases and J by 3 bases, with 7 bases between them. CDR3 length: 12 amino acids. The CDR3 protein is CASSIRDYGYTF. CDR3 in DNA: TGTGCCAGCAGCATCAGGGACTATGGCTACACCTTC.

The V gene is TRBV7-2, the J gene TRBJ1-5; a possible D gene is TRBD1 (5 bases). The CDR3 totals 14 residues. The V gene lost 6 bases and the J gene lost 5 bases, with 14 bases spanning the gap. The V gene's germline CDR1 is SGHTA and CDR2 FQGNSA. The DNA of the CDR3 is TGTGCCAGCAGTTCGGGGGATCAATATCAGCCCCAGCATTTT. Residues: CASSSGDQYQPQHF.

The rearrangement joins TRBV6-1 to TRBJ2-2, with D maybe TRBD2 (5 bases). V was cut by 7 bases and J by 7 bases, with 13 bases left in between. The CDR3 runs to 13 residues. From germline, CDR1 is MNHNS and CDR2 SASEGT. The CDR3 sequence: CASKISVIGELFF. DNA for the CDR3: TGTGCCAGCAAAATTAGCGTCATCGGGGAGCTGTTTTTT.

This clone has just one count. The V call is TRBV15, the J call TRBJ2-3; 7 positions match TRBD2. The germline gives CDR1 LNHNV, CDR2 YYDKDF (reference sequence). The CDR3 runs 16 residues. J gave up 5 bases and V 5 bases, and 13 bases lay outside the gene matches. CDR3 DNA sequence: TGTGCCACCAGCCGAGGAAAAGCGGGGTTGGAAGATACGCAGTATTTT. Its protein is CATSRGKAGLEDTQYF.

This clone appeared once. This chain uses TRBV6-1 with TRBJ2-7, with D possibly matching TRBD1 (6 bases). This CDR3 spans 15 amino acids. From germline, CDR1 is MNHNS and CDR2 SASEGT. V shed 8 bases and J shed 0 bases, with 17 bases lying between them. The DNA of the CDR3 is TGTGCCAGCGATCTGGGGGCGGGCAGCTCCTACGAGCAGTACTTC. Amino acids: CASDLGAGSSYEQYF.

The gene calls are TRBV2 and TRBJ2-1; tentatively, D is TRBD2 (5 bases). Trimming stripped 2 bases from V and 6 bases from J, with 14 bases between. CDR3 length: 15 amino acids. The V gene's germline CDR1 is SNHLY and CDR2 FYNNEI. CDR3 loop: CASSEYRGPGNEQFF. CDR3 DNA sequence: TGTGCCAGCAGTGAATACCGAGGGCCTGGCAATGAGCAGTTCTTC. Full variable domain (remainder filled in from reference TRBV2 and TRBJ2-1): EPEVTQTPSHQVTQMGQEVILRCVPISNHLYFYWYRQILGQKVEFLVSFYNNEISEKSEIFDDQFSVERPDGSNFTLKIRSTKLEDSAMYFCASSEYRGPGNEQFFGPGTRLTVL.

The J gene is TRBJ1-4, the V gene TRBV4-1; unclear D gene. The CDR3 runs to 15 residues. Trimming took 0 bases from V and 3 from J, leaving 8 bases between them. Germline CDR1 is MGHRA and CDR2 is YSYEKL. CDR3 protein: CASSQEAPSNEKLFF. In DNA form, the CDR3 reads TGCGCCAGCAGCCAAGAGGCTCCGTCTAATGAAAAACTGTTTTTT.

This chain uses TRBV6-6 with TRBJ1-5; D not resolved. Germline-derived CDR1 and CDR2 are MNHNY and SVGAGI (reference sequence). Trimming took off 7 bases at V and 6 bases at J, with 19 bases between the two ends. The CDR3 has 15 amino acids. The CDR3 DNA is TGTGCCAGCACCCCCGACACGGATGGTGTTCAGCCCCAGCATTTT. This gives the protein CASTPDTDGVQPQHF.

The rearrangement uses TRBV6-1 and TRBJ1-1, with D possibly TRBD1 on 5 matching bases. V shed 3 bases and J shed 6 bases, with 14 bases lying between them. Germline CDR1 MNHNS, CDR2 SASEGT. CDR3 length equals 14 residues. CDR3 in amino acids: CASSDAGSKAEAFF. The CDR3 region has the DNA TGTGCCAGCAGTGATGCAGGGTCTAAGGCTGAAGCTTTCTTT.

V is TRBV7-9 and J is TRBJ2-7; TRBD2 might be the D (6 bases). CDR1 SEHNR and CDR2 FQNEAQ come from the germline V gene (reference sequence). Trimming took 4 bases from V and 6 from J, leaving 13 bases between them. The CDR3 has 13 residues. Written as DNA, the CDR3 is TGTGCCAGCAGCTCAGAGAGGCGGGGCGAGCAGTACTTC. Translated, it gives CASSSERRGEQYF. Full variable domain (rest looked up from reference TRBV7-9 and TRBJ2-7): DTGVSQNPRHKITKRGQNVTFRCDPISEHNRLYWYRQTLGQGPEFLTYFQNEAQLEKSRLLSDRFSAERPKGSFSTLEIQRTEQGDSAMYLCASSSERRGEQYFGPGTRLTVT.

The gene calls are TRBV9 and TRBJ2-5; 9 positions agree with TRBD2. The junction had 3 bases not matched to a gene; V was cut back by 0 bases and J by 3 bases. CDR3 length equals 15 residues. Germline V gene lookup returns CDR1 SGDLS and CDR2 YYNGEE. The CDR3 loop reads CASSVDGTSKETQYF. In DNA form, the CDR3 reads TGTGCCAGCAGCGTAGACGGGACTAGCAAAGAGACCCAGTACTTC. The full variable domain, in which reference TRBV9 and TRBJ2-5 provide the parts outside the CDR3, is DSGVTQTPKHLITATGQRVTLRCSPRSGDLSVYWYQQSLDQGLQFLIQYYNGEERAKGNILERFSAQQFPDLHSELNLSSLELGDSALYFCASSVDGTSKETQYFGPGTRLLVL.

This chain uses TRBV7-2 with TRBJ2-5; D is unclear. V was shortened by 1 base and J by 2 bases, with 5 bases between the two germline ends. CDR3 size: 13 residues. From germline, CDR1 is SGHTA and CDR2 FQGNSA. CDR3 DNA: TGTGCCAGCAGCTTAGGCCAGCAAGAGACCCAGTACTTC. As protein: CASSLGQQETQYF.